These 18 T cell receptor beta chains were all obtained from the same sample, sequenced in a study of shared clonotypes between healthy human individuals. Repertoires were generated with immunoSEQ multiplex PCR, while TCRdb's copy carries only in-frame clones and drops some. The data hold about 1,500,000 clones, with roughly 95% observed a single time. The specimen sequenced was naive CD4+ T cells sorted from blood. Subset meaning: CD45RA+ positively selected. The receptors were sampled from a man aged 25 to 40 in good health.

A single count supports this clone. The chain carries TRBV5-4 and TRBJ1-2; D is unresolved. V gave up 3 bases and J gave up 2 bases, with 11 bases separating them. Germline CDR1 reads SGHNT; CDR2 reads YYREEE (reference sequence). The CDR3 is 14 residues long. The DNA of the CDR3 is TGTGCCAGCAGCTGGGAACGGGAGAACTATGGCTACACCTTC. This codes for CASSWERENYGYTF.

The chain couples TRBV5-6 to TRBJ2-7; 7 positions match TRBD2. Trimming cost V 0 bases and J 2 bases; bases outside gene matches: 8. Germline CDR1 and CDR2: SGHDT and YYEEEE. The CDR3 is made up of 16 amino acids. The CDR3 DNA sequence: TGTGCCAGCAGCTTGGTTGGGACTACCCACGCCTACGAGCAGTACTTC. Protein product: CASSLVGTTHAYEQYF.

The gene calls are TRBV7-3 and TRBJ2-6, with D perhaps matching TRBD1 (5 bases). Per germline, CDR1 SGHTA and CDR2 FQGTGA. With 5 bases removed from V and 0 bases from J, the gap between germline ends came to 11 bases. This CDR3 region has 16 residues. The CDR3 sequence: CASSPRRASGANVLTF. The CDR3 nucleotides read TGTGCCAGCAGCCCGCGCAGGGCCTCTGGGGCCAACGTCCTGACTTTC.

V is TRBV19 and J is TRBJ1-2; the D gene is possibly TRBD1 (5 bases). Germline values: CDR1 LNHDA, CDR2 SQIVND (reference sequence). Deletions cut 7 bases from V and 4 bases from J, with 19 bases between. The CDR3 totals 15 residues. This CDR3 is CASILAATRGYGYTF. CDR3 nucleotide sequence: TGTGCCAGTATCCTTGCCGCGACGAGGGGCTATGGCTACACCTTC.

J is TRBJ2-7 and V is TRBV5-4; no definite D call. CDR3 length: 13 amino acids. The V gene lost 2 bases and the J gene lost 5 bases, with 11 bases spanning the gap. Germline loops: CDR1 SGHNT, CDR2 YYREEE (reference sequence). The CDR3 region is CASSLEESHEQYF. In DNA form, the CDR3 reads TGTGCCAGCAGCTTAGAAGAATCCCACGAGCAGTACTTC.

With regard to this clone: Other DNA sequences within the sample encode an identical CDR3. V usage is TRBV6-6 and J usage is TRBJ1-1; D is unclear. The CDR3 has 11 residues. V gave up 8 bases and J gave up 1 base, with 5 bases separating them. From germline, CDR1 is MNHNY and CDR2 SVGAGI (reference sequence). For the CDR3, the DNA is TGTGCCAGCGGCAGGAACACTGAAGCTTTCTTT. Amino acid sequence: CASGRNTEAFF.

This sequence joins TRBV5-1 and TRBJ2-3; 9 bases map to TRBD2. Germline V CDR1 and CDR2: SGHRS, YFSETQ. The CDR3 length is 15 residues. V shed 0 bases, J shed 5 bases, and the junction held 4 bases outside the gene matches. In DNA, the CDR3 is TGCGCCAGCAGCTTGGGTAGCGGGAGTGAAGATACGCAGTATTTT. Protein sequence: CASSLGSGSEDTQYF.

The chain couples TRBV27 to TRBJ2-7; 9 bases align to TRBD2. The CDR3 spans 16 residues. The V gene end was trimmed by 5 bases and the J gene end by 9 bases; junction bases not matched to a gene: 17. Germline V gene sequence: CDR1 MNHEY, CDR2 SMNVEV (reference sequence). The CDR3 DNA follows: TGTGCCAGCAGTATACTTAGCGGGAGTGGAAAGAGTGTGCAGTACTTC. This encodes CASSILSGSGKSVQYF.

As to this clone: One end of the junction varies from germline; a read error may be responsible. The chain employs TRBV7-7 and TRBJ2-5; possible D gene TRBD2, 5 bases. Per the germline V gene, CDR1 is SSHAT and CDR2 is FNYEAQ (reference sequence). The CDR3 covers 13 residues. The CDR3, as DNA: TGTGCTAGCAGCTTAACACGAGGGGAGACCCAGTACTTC. This encodes CASSLTRGETQYF.

The V and J genes are TRBV7-3 and TRBJ2-1; D is uncertain. This CDR3 has 13 amino acids. V lost 5 bases and J lost 7, with 12 bases in between. The germline CDR1 and CDR2 sequences are SGHTA and FQGTGA. The DNA of the CDR3 is TGTGCCAGCAGCCTCCCTTCAGTAAATGAGCAGTTCTTC. Its translation: CASSLPSVNEQFF.

This chain uses TRBV7-9 with TRBJ2-5; D could derive from TRBD1 or TRBD2 (5 bases each). Between the trimmed V and J ends, which lost 5 bases and 3 bases, there was a span of 16 bases. This CDR3 is 15 amino acids long. CDR1 is SEHNR, CDR2 FQNEAQ, per germline (reference sequence). This CDR3 reads CASSPPPGSEETQYF. CDR3 coding DNA: TGTGCCAGCAGCCCGCCACCAGGGAGTGAAGAGACCCAGTACTTC.

This rearrangement joins TRBV13 to TRBJ1-2; 8 bases match TRBD1. Germline loops: CDR1 PRHDT, CDR2 FYEKMQ (reference sequence). The V gene end was trimmed by 2 bases and the J gene end by 4 bases; junction bases not matched to a gene: 6. CDR3 length equals 15 residues. The DNA of the CDR3 is TGTGCCAGCAGCTTACAGGGACAGGTTGTCTATGGCTACACCTTC. Amino acids: CASSLQGQVVYGYTF.

This clone was detected once. The chain uses TRBV14 and TRBJ2-6; D is undetermined. Germline V gene sequence: CDR1 SGHDN, CDR2 FVKESK. Trimming stripped 5 bases from V and 0 bases from J, with 14 bases between. The CDR3 covers 17 residues. This CDR3 reads CASSAQALLSGANVLTF. As DNA, the CDR3 is TGTGCCAGCAGCGCCCAGGCCCTACTCTCTGGGGCCAACGTCCTGACTTTC.

The gene calls are TRBV19 and TRBJ2-2; weak D call: TRBD1 (6 bases). Trimming removed 2 bases from V and 6 bases from J, with 13 bases in between. Germline assignment: CDR1 LNHDA and CDR2 SQIVND (reference sequence). The CDR3 is 15 residues long. CDR3 residues: CASSIRSGVPGELFF. CDR3 sequence (DNA): TGTGCCAGTAGTATAAGGTCAGGGGTTCCCGGGGAGCTGTTTTTT.

This clone has a handful of counts. V and J are TRBV14 and TRBJ2-7; D gene uncertain. Trimming pared 4 bases from V and 4 bases from J, leaving 11 bases between. The CDR3 extends over 13 amino acids. CDR1 SGHDN and CDR2 FVKESK come from the germline V gene. CDR3 protein: CASSRNSGYEQYF. The DNA of the CDR3 is TGTGCCAGCAGCCGGAACAGTGGTTACGAGCAGTACTTC. Looking up the rest from reference TRBV14 and TRBJ2-7 gives the full variable domain: EAGVTQFPSHSVIEKGQTVTLRCDPISGHDNLYWYRRVMGKEIKFLLHFVKESKQDESGMPNNRFLAERTGGTYSTLKVQPAELEDSGVYFCASSRNSGYEQYFGPGTRLTVT.

The chain has TRBV7-9 and TRBJ1-4; 7 bases match TRBD1. With V trimmed by 5 bases and J by 8 bases, 14 bases remained unmatched. Germline V gene lookup returns CDR1 SEHNR and CDR2 FQNEAQ (reference sequence). The CDR3 is 16 residues long. The CDR3 sequence is CASSLGEGAFGEKLFF. CDR3 DNA: TGTGCCAGCAGCCTAGGGGAGGGGGCATTCGGCGAAAAACTGTTTTTT.

The chain is built from TRBV7-9 and TRBJ1-4, with D possibly matching TRBD1 (5 bases). CDR3 length: 14 amino acids. The V gene's germline CDR1 is SEHNR and CDR2 FQNEAQ (reference sequence). V gave up 6 bases and J gave up 2 bases, with 10 bases separating them. The CDR3: CASSQGTTNEKLFF. CDR3 nucleotides: TGTGCCAGCAGTCAGGGTACTACTAATGAAAAACTGTTTTTT.

The gene calls are TRBV7-2 and TRBJ1-3; TRBD1 might be the D (6 bases). V was trimmed by 5 bases and J by 5 bases, leaving 13 bases between them. Per germline, CDR1 SGHTA and CDR2 FQGNSA. The CDR3 totals 14 residues. Here the CDR3 DNA reads TGTGCCAGCAGCGTTACTGGGGGCAGAAACACCATATATTTT. Protein product: CASSVTGGRNTIYF. Full variable domain (missing parts from reference TRBV7-2 and TRBJ1-3): GAGVSQSPSNKVTEKGKDVELRCDPISGHTALYWYRQSLGQGLEFLIYFQGNSAPDKSGLPSDRFSAERTGGSVSTLTIQRTQQEDSAVYLCASSVTGGRNTIYFGEGSWLTVV.